This TCR beta chain was identified in a study of blood T cell repertoires in COVID-19. Study-level background: The study drew acute and convalescent COVID-19 samples from the United States, Italy and Spain. Sources were T cells, B-cell-depleted T cells, or PBMCs; the material itself was cDNA or gDNA.

Original processing methods: Reference gene primer amplification gave nucleated cell count estimates. The table came from immunoSEQ multiplex PCR; TCRdb's copy has only in-frame clones and leaves some out. That table supplies the V and J calls and clone size; D and trimming were determined from the DNA. The data show roughly 170,000 clones, approximately 79% seen once. V was clipped by 0 bases and J by 7 bases; unmatched bases: 7. Germline CDR1 WSHSY, CDR2 SAAADI. The CDR3 spans 17 residues. This clonotype was obtained from a woman over 75 with acute or convalescent COVID-19. The chain is built from TRBV10-2 and TRBJ2-1, with 12 bases matching TRBD2. The specimen was peripheral blood. The CDR3 loop reads CASSESTSGSYVNEQFF. CDR3 coding DNA: TGCGCCAGCAGTGAGTCGACTAGCGGGAGTTACGTTAATGAGCAGTTCTTC.